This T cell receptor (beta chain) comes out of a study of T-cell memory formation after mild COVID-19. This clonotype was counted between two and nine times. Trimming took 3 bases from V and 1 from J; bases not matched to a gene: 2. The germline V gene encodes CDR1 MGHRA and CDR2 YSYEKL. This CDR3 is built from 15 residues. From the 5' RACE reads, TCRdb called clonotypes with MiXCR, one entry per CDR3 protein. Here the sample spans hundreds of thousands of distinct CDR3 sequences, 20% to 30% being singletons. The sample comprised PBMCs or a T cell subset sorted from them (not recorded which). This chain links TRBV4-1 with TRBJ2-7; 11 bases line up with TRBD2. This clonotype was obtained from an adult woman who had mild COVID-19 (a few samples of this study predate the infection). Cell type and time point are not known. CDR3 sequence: CASSHLAGGSYEQYF. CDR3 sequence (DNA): TGCGCCAGCAGCCATCTAGCGGGGGGTTCCTACGAGCAGTACTTC.